A single sample gave rise to the 9 T cell receptor beta chains below, sequenced in a study of human thymus T cells. The protocol was immunoSEQ multiplex PCR, while the TCRdb copy is restricted to in-frame clones and leaves out a portion. The top ten clones hold less than 7% of a sample with tens of thousands of clones, roughly 94% of them seen once. The sequencing sample was made of blood. All receptors derive from a boy under three years old with a congenital heart defect but otherwise immunologically healthy.

This chain uses TRBV2 with TRBJ2-5, with a possible D match to TRBD1 (6 bases). Germline V gene lookup returns CDR1 SNHLY and CDR2 FYNNEI. Between the trimmed V and J ends, which lost 6 bases and 3 bases, there was a span of 8 bases. The CDR3 has 12 residues. CDR3 in amino acids: CASSNREETQYF. The DNA for the CDR3 is TGTGCCAGCAGCAACAGGGAAGAGACCCAGTACTTC.

The table lists this clone with a count of one. The rearrangement joins TRBV6-5 to TRBJ2-7, with 7 bases matching TRBD1. J was trimmed by 4 bases and V by 3 bases; bases with no gene match: 12. The CDR3 has 16 residues. Looked up from germline, CDR1 is MNHEY and CDR2 is SVGAGI. The CDR3 DNA is TGTGCCAGCAGTTATTATCCGGGACAGACCCGTTACGAGCAGTACTTC. This codes for CASSYYPGQTRYEQYF.

The chain carries TRBV6-1 and TRBJ2-7; a weak D match, TRBD2 (5 bases). Germline CDR1 reads MNHNS; CDR2 reads SASEGT. The length of the CDR3 is 14 residues. Between the trimmed V and J ends, which lost 8 bases and 5 bases, there was a span of 19 bases. The CDR3 sequence is CASAGIRARDEQYF. The CDR3 DNA is TGTGCCAGCGCGGGCATTCGGGCGCGGGACGAGCAGTACTTC.

The V call is TRBV11-2, the J call TRBJ1-3; no reliable D call. Germline assignment: CDR1 SGHAT and CDR2 FQNNGV. The CDR3 contains 13 residues. The ends were cut back, 5 bases at V and 0 bases at J, with 5 bases in the middle. In DNA, the CDR3 is TGTGCCAGCAGCCTAAACTCTGGAAACACCATATATTTT. Its protein product is CASSLNSGNTIYF.

This clone was seen a single time. The gene calls are TRBV28 and TRBJ2-7; 10 nucleotides line up with TRBD1. CDR1 is MDHEN, CDR2 SYDVKM, per germline. The CDR3 is made up of 15 amino acids. V lost 4 bases, J lost 9 bases, and 12 bases stayed unmatched. CDR3 region: CASSSSPSDRGVQYF. Here the CDR3 DNA reads TGTGCCAGCAGTTCTAGTCCCTCGGACAGGGGGGTGCAGTACTTC.

The chain has TRBV15 and TRBJ2-5; no clear D gene. The CDR3 extends over 14 amino acids. Germline V CDR1 and CDR2: LNHNV, YYDKDF (reference sequence). V was pared by 1 base and J by 7 bases, with 13 bases between. The DNA of the CDR3 is TGTGCCACCAGCAGAGTCCGGTCCCACCGGACCCAGTACTTC. Residues: CATSRVRSHRTQYF.

The CDR3 nucleotides read TGCGCCAGCAGCCAAGAATGGGGATACGAGCAGTACTTC. Translation: CASSQEWGYEQYF. The genes are TRBV4-1 and TRBJ2-7; D remains ambiguous. This CDR3 has 13 amino acids. Germline CDR1 and CDR2: MGHRA and YSYEKL. V dropped 0 bases and J dropped 4 bases, with 7 bases sitting between them.

This chain links TRBV28 with TRBJ2-7; TRBD1 matches at 8 bases. Germline CDR1 MDHEN, CDR2 SYDVKM. The CDR3 is made up of 14 amino acids. The junction had 5 bases not matched to a gene; V was cut back by 5 bases and J by 2 bases. CDR3 amino acids: CASSPTGEPYEQYF. The CDR3, as DNA: TGTGCCAGCAGTCCGACAGGGGAACCCTACGAGCAGTACTTC.

This rearrangement joins TRBV19 to TRBJ2-1, with D unresolved. CDR1 is LNHDA and CDR2 is SQIVND in the germline V gene (reference sequence). V lost 9 bases and J lost 3, with 6 bases in between. The CDR3 totals 11 residues. The CDR3: CASRDYNEQFF. The CDR3 nucleotides are TGTGCCAGCCGCGACTACAATGAGCAGTTCTTC. Looking up the rest from reference TRBV19 and TRBJ2-1 gives the full variable domain: DGGITQSPKYLFRKEGQNVTLSCEQNLNHDAMYWYRQDPGQGLRLIYYSQIVNDFQKGDIAEGYSVSREKKESFPLTVTSAQKNPTAFYLCASRDYNEQFFGPGTRLTVL.